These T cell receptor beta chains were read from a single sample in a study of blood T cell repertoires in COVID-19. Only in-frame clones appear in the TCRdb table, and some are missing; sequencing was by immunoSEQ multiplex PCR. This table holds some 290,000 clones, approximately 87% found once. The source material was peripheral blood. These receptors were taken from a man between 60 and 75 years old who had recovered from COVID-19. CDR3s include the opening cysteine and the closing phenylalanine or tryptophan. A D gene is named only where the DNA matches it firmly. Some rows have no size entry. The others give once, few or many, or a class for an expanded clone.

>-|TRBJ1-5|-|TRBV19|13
TGTGCCAGTAGTATAGGCAGGGATCAGCCCCAGCATTTT
CASSIGRDQPQHF
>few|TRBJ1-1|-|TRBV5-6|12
TGTGCCAGCAGCTTGGGTTCAGGAGAAGCTTTCTTT
CASSLGSGEAFF
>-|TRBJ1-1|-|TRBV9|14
TGTGCCAGCAGCGTAGCACAGGGTAACACTGAAGCTTTCTTT
CASSVAQGNTEAFF
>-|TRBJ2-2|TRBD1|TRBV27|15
TGTGCCAGCAGTTTGACAGGGGTTGGCACCGGGGAGCTGTTTTTT
CASSLTGVGTGELFF
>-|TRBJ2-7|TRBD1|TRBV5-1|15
TGCGCCAGCAGCGCCCGGACAGGATCGTCCTACGAGCAGTACTTC
CASSARTGSSYEQYF
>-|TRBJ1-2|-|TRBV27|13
TGTGCCAGCAGTTTATTTCCGGAGTCCGGCTACACCTTC
CASSLFPESGYTF
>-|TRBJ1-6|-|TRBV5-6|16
TGTGCCAGCAGCTTTACAGGGAGCTCCTATAATTCACCCCTCCACTTT
CASSFTGSSYNSPLHF
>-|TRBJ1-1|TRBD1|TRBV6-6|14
TGTGCCAGCAGTTACTCAGGGGGCAACACTGAAGCTTTCTTT
CASSYSGGNTEAFF
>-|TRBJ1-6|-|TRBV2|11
TGTGCCAGCAGTGAACAAACACCCCTCCACTTT
CASSEQTPLHF
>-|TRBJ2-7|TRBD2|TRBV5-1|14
TGCGCCAGCAGCTTGGCTAGCGGGAGCAACGAGCAGTACTTC
CASSLASGSNEQYF
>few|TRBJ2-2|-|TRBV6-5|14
TGTGCCACCCGGATGGGGGCCCCCCCCGGGGAGCTGTTTTTT
CATRMGAPPGELFF
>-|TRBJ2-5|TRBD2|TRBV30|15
TGTGCCTGGAGTACTAGCGGCCTCACACAAGAGACCCAGTACTTC
CAWSTSGLTQETQYF
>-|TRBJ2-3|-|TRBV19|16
TGTGCCAGTAGTATCGGTGGGGTAGCAGGGGCAGATACGCAGTATTTT
CASSIGGVAGADTQYF
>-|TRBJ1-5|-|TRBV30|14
TGTGCCTGGAGCCCACAGGGCAGGGGTCAGCCCCAGCATTTT
CAWSPQGRGQPQHF
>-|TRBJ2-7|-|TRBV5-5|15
TGTGCCAGCAGCTTGGAGCCGGGAGTGGCCTACGAGCAGTACTTC
CASSLEPGVAYEQYF
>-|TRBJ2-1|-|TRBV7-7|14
TGTGCTAGCAGCTCGGGTTATAGCGGTGCTGAGCAGTTCTTC
CASSSGYSGAEQFF
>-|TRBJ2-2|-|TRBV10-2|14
TGCGCCAGCAGACTGATCGCGAACACCGGGGAGCTGTTTTTT
CASRLIANTGELFF
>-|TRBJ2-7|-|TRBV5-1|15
TGCGCCAGCAGCTTGGGGGGCGGAGGGACTTACGAGCAGTACTTC
CASSLGGGGTYEQYF
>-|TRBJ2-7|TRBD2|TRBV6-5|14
TGTGCCAGCACCGTTCTAGCGGGAGGTTACGAGCAGTACTTC
CASTVLAGGYEQYF
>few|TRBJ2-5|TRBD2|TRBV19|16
TGTGCCAGTAGTAGGAGGCTAGCGGGGACCCAAGAGACCCAGTACTTC
CASSRRLAGTQETQYF
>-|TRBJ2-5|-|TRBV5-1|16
TGCGCCAGCAACGCCTCGCCCCCTAGGCCCCCGGAGACCCAGTACTTC
CASNASPPRPPETQYF
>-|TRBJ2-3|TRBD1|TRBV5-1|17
TGCGCCAGCAAACCTTTGGGGGACAGGCCCGGAGGGGATACGCAGTATTTT
CASKPLGDRPGGDTQYF
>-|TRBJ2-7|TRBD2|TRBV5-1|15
TGCGCCAGCAGCTTGGTTTCGCGGGAGGCCTACGAGCAGTACTTC
CASSLVSREAYEQYF
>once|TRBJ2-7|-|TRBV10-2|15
TGCGCCAGCAGTGAGGGGGACTGGTACTCCTACGAGCAGTACTTC
CASSEGDWYSYEQYF
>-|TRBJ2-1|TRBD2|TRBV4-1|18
TGCGCCAGCAGCCAAGCTCCTGGCTCTAGCGGGAGGGACAATGAGCAGTTCTTC
CASSQAPGSSGRDNEQFF
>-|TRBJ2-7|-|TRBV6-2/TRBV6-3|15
TGTGCCAGCAGTTATTTGAGGGCCGTATTCTACGAGCAGTACTTC
CASSYLRAVFYEQYF
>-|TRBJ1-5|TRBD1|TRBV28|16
TGTGCCAGCAGTTTATCGGAGGGGGCGCATTATCAGCCCCAGCATTTT
CASSLSEGAHYQPQHF
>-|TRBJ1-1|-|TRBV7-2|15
TGTGCCAGCATCGCATTGGGTAGGGGGAGCACTGAAGCTTTCTTT
CASIALGRGSTEAFF
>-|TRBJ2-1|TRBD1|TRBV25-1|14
TGTGCCAGCACTGAGGGACAGCCCTACAATGAGCAGTTCTTC
CASTEGQPYNEQFF
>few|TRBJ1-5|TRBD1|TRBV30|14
TGTGCCTGGAGTGTGACAGGGTCAAATCAGCCCCAGCATTTT
CAWSVTGSNQPQHF
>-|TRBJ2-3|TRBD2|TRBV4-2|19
TGTGCCAGCAGCCAAGTATTTGGGACTAGCGGCACCGGCACAGATACGCAGTATTTT
CASSQVFGTSGTGTDTQYF
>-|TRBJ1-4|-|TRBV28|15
TGTGCCAGCAGTTTATTCACGCGGTCTCGGGAAAAACTGTTTTTT
CASSLFTRSREKLFF
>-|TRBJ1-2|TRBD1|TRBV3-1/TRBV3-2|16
TGTGCCAGCAGCCAAAGTACCGGGACAGGGGTGCGGGGCTACACCTTC
CASSQSTGTGVRGYTF
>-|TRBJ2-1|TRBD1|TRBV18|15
TGTGCCAGCTCACCATTGGGACAGGGATACAATGAGCAGTTCTTC
CASSPLGQGYNEQFF